The source of this TCR beta chain is a study of PD-1 blockade in mismatch repair-deficient tumors. In the study overall: Patients had about 13 mismatch repair-deficient cancer types and were previously treated and progressing. Findings and limits, study-wide: Tumor-resident clones, often absent from pretreatment blood, expanded after pembrolizumab and then contracted.

The method was immunoSEQ multiplex PCR; TCRdb's version includes in-frame clones alone and lacks a portion of them. The table has 77,000 or so clones, approximately 80% seen once. TCR sequencing covered three patients who responded to pembrolizumab. As for this clone: What it binds is not known.

The sample here was peripheral blood, taken 44 weeks after starting pembrolizumab. This sequence originates from an adult with mismatch repair-deficient cancer.

The CDR3 DNA reads as TGTGCCATCAGTGAGTCCTGGGGAACTGAAGCTTTCTTT. This codes for CAISESWGTEAFF. This rearrangement joins TRBV10-3 to TRBJ1-1; no definite D call. The CDR3 spans 13 residues. Per germline, CDR1 ENHRY and CDR2 SYGVKD. Trimming removed 0 bases from V and 5 bases from J, with 7 bases in between.